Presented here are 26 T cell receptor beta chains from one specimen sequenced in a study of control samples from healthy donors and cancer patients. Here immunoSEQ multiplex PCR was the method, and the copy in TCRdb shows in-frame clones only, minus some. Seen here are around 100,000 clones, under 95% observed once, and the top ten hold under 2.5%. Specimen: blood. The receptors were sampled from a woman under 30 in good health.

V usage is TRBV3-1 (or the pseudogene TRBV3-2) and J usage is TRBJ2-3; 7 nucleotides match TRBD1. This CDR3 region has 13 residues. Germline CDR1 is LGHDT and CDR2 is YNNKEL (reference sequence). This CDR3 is CGTRDSYTDTQYF. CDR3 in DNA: TGTGGCACCCGGGACAGCTACACAGATACGCAGTATTTT.

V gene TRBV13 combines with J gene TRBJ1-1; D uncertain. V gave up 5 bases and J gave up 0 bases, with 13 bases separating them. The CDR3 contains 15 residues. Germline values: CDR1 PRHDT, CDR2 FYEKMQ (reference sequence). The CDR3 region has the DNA TGTGCCAGCAGCCGACTCGGACGGATGAACACTGAAGCTTTCTTT. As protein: CASSRLGRMNTEAFF.

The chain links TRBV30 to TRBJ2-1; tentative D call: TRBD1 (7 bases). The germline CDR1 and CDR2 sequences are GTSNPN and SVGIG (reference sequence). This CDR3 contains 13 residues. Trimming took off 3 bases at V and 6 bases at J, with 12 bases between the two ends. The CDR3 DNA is TGTGCCTGGAGCCCAGGGGGACTCAATGAGCAGTTCTTC. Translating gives CAWSPGGLNEQFF.

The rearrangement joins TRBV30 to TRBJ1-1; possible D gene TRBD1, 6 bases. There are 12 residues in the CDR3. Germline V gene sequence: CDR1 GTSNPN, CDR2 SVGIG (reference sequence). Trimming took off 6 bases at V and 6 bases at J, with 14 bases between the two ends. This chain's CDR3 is CACDTGPAEAFF. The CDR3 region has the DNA TGTGCCTGCGACACAGGGCCCGCTGAAGCTTTCTTT.

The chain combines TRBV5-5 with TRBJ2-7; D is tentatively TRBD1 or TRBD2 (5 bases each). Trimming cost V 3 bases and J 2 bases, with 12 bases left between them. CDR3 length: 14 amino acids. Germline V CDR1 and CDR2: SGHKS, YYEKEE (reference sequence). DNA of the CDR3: TGTGCCAGCAGCTGGGGACCGGGGCCCTACGAGCAGTACTTC. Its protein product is CASSWGPGPYEQYF.

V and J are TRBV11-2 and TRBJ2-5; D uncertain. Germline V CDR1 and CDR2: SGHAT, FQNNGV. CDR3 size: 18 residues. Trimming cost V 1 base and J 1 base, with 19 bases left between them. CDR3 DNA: TGTGCCAGCAGCTTAGTCTACTCATGGACCCAGGTCCAAGAGACCCAGTACTTC. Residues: CASSLVYSWTQVQETQYF.

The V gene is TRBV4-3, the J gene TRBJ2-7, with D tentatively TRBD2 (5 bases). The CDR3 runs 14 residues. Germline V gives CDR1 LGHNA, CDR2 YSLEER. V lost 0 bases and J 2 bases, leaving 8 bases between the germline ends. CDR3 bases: TGCGCCAGCAGCCAAGATCCGGGGACCTACGAGCAGTACTTC. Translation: CASSQDPGTYEQYF.

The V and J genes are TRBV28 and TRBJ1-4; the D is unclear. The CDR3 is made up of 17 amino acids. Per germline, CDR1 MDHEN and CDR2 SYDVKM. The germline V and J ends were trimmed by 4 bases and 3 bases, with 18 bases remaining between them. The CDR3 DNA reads TGTGCCAGCAGTTCCAGTCGCCGAGGGCCGGCTAATGAAAAACTGTTTTTT. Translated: CASSSSRRGPANEKLFF.

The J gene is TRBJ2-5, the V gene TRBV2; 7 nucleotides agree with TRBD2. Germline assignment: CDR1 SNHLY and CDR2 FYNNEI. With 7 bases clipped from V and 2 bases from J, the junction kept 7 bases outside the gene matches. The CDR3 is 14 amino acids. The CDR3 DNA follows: TGTGCCAGCAATACCTTGGGGGGGCAAGAGACCCAGTACTTC. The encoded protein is CASNTLGGQETQYF.

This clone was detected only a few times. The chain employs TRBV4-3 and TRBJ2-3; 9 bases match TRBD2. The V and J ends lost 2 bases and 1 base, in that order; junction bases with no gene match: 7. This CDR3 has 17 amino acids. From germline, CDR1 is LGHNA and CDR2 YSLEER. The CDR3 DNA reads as TGCGCCAGCAGCCAAAACCCAGTAGCGGGGGGCACAGATACGCAGTATTTT. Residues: CASSQNPVAGGTDTQYF.

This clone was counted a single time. CDR3 nucleotides: TGCAGCGTTGGGATGAACACTGAAGCTTTCTTT. The encoded protein is CSVGMNTEAFF. V and J are TRBV29-1 and TRBJ1-1; D gene unclear. CDR3 length equals 11 residues. CDR1 SQVTM and CDR2 ANQGSEA come from the germline V gene. Trimming cost V 4 bases and J 0 bases, with 3 bases left between them.

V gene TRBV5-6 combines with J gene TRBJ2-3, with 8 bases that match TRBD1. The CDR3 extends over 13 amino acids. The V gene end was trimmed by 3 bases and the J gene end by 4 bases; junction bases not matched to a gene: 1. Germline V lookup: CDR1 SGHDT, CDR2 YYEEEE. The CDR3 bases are TGTGCCAGCAGCTCGACAGGGGCAGATACGCAGTATTTT. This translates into CASSSTGADTQYF. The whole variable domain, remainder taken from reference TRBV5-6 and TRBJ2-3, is DAGVTQSPTHLIKTRGQQVTLRCSPKSGHDTVSWYQQALGQGPQFIFQYYEEEERQRGNFPDRFSGHQFPNYSSELNVNALLLGDSALYLCASSSTGADTQYFGPGTRLTVL.

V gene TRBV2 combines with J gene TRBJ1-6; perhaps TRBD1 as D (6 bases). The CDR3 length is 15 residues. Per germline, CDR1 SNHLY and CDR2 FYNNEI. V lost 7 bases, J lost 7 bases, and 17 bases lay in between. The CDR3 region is CASNGGRILNSPLHF. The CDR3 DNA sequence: TGTGCCAGCAATGGGGGCAGGATACTGAATTCACCCCTCCACTTT. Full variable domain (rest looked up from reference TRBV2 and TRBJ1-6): EPEVTQTPSHQVTQMGQEVILRCVPISNHLYFYWYRQILGQKVEFLVSFYNNEISEKSEIFDDQFSVERPDGSNFTLKIRSTKLEDSAMYFCASNGGRILNSPLHFGNGTRLTVT.

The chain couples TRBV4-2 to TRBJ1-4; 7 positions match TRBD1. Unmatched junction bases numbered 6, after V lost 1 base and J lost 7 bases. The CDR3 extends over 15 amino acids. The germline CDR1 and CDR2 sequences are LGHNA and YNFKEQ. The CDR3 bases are TGTGCCAGCAGCCAAGGGGCAGGGGGGGGTGAAAAACTGTTTTTT. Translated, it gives CASSQGAGGGEKLFF.

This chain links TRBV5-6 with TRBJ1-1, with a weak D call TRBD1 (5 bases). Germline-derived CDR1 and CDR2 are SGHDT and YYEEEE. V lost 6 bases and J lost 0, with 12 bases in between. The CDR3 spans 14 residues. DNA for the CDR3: TGTGCCAGCACCCCCGGGACTTTGAACACTGAAGCTTTCTTT. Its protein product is CASTPGTLNTEAFF.

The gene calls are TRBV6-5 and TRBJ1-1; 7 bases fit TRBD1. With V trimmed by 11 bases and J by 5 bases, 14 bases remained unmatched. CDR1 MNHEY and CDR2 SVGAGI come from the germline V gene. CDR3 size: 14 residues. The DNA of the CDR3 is TGTGCCTCAAACCCTAGACAGGGCGGGACTGAAGCTTTCTTT. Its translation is CASNPRQGGTEAFF.

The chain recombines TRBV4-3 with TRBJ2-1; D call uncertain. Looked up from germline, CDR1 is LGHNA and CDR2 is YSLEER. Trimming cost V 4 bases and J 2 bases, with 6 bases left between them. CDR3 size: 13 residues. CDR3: CASSPLPYNEQFF. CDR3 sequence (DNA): TGCGCCAGCAGCCCCTTGCCCTACAATGAGCAGTTCTTC.

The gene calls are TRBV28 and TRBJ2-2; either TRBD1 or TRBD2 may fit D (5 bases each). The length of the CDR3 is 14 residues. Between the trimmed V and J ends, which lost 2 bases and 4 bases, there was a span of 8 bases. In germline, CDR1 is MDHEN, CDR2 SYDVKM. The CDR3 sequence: CASSLNGGTGELFF. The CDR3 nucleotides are TGTGCCAGCAGTTTAAATGGGGGCACCGGGGAGCTGTTTTTT.

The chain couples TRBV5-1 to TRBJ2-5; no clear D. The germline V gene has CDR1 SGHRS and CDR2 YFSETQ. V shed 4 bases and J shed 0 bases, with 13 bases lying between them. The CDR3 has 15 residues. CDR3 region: CASSPGWQDQETQYF. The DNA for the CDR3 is TGCGCCAGCAGCCCTGGGTGGCAGGACCAAGAGACCCAGTACTTC.

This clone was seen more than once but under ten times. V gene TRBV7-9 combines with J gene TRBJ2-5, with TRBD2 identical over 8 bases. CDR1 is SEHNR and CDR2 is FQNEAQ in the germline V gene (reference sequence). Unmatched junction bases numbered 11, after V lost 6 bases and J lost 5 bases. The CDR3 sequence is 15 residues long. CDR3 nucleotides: TGTGCCAGCAGTCCGCCGGGACTAGATGGGGAGACCCAGTACTTC. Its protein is CASSPPGLDGETQYF. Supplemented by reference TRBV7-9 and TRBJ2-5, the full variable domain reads DTGVSQNPRHKITKRGQNVTFRCDPISEHNRLYWYRQTLGQGPEFLTYFQNEAQLEKSRLLSDRFSAERPKGSFSTLEIQRTEQGDSAMYLCASSPPGLDGETQYFGPGTRLLVL.

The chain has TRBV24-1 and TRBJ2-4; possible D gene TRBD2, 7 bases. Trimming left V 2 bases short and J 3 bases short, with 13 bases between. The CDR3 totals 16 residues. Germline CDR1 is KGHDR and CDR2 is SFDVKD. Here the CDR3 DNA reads TGTGCCACCAGTGATTCCCAGGGGAGGGGCAAAAACATTCAGTACTTC. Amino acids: CATSDSQGRGKNIQYF.

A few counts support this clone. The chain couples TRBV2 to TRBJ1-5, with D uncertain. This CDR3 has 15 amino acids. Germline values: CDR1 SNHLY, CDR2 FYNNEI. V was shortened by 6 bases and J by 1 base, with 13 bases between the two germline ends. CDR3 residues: CASRPGRLSNQPQHF. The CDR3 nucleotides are TGTGCCAGCAGACCTGGCCGTCTAAGCAATCAGCCCCAGCATTTT.

The CDR3 here is CAWSFEKYNSPLHF. The CDR3 bases are TGTGCCTGGAGTTTCGAGAAATATAATTCACCCCTCCACTTT. The rearrangement joins TRBV30 to TRBJ1-6; D gene ambiguous. V shed 2 bases and J shed 4 bases, with 9 bases lying between them. Looked up from germline, CDR1 is GTSNPN and CDR2 is SVGIG (reference sequence). The CDR3 extends over 14 amino acids.

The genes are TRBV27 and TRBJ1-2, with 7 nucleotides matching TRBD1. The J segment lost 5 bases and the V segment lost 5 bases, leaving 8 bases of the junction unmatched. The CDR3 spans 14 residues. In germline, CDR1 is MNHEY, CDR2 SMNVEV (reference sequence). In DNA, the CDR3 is TGTGCCAGCAGTCTCAGGGACAGCGGATATGGCTACACCTTC. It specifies CASSLRDSGYGYTF.

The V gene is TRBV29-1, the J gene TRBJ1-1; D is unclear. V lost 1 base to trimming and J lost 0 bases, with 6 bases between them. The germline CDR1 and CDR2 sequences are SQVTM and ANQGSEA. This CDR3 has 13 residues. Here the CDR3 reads CSVEGALNTEAFF. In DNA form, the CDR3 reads TGCAGCGTTGAAGGGGCTTTGAACACTGAAGCTTTCTTT.

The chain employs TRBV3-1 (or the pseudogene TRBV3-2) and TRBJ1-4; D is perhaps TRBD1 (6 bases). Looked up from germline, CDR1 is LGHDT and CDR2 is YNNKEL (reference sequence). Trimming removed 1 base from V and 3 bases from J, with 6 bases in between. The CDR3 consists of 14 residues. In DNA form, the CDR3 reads TGTGCCAGCAGCCAAGCAGGGGCTAATGAAAAACTGTTTTTT. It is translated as CASSQAGANEKLFF.